Here is one T cell receptor (beta chain) with its context. Its antigen specificity is not known. Base qualities are not at hand, and no much larger clone is one base apart. The cohort consisted of hundreds of healthy bone marrow donors. All cohort members were sampled while nominally healthy, although unrecorded immune exposures were likely present. The donor tested CMV seropositive and was one of the 289 seropositive cohort members. Each donor provided a peripheral blood sample, and peripheral blood mononuclear cells were used for TCR beta sequencing. Genomic DNA was extracted from the blood cell samples with the Qiagen DNeasy Blood Extraction Kit. The data stem from a study of cytomegalovirus exposure and HLA in healthy donors (dated by TCRdb to about 2017). About the full investigation: According to an earlier analysis of several hundred of the donors, roughly 180 million T cells yielded roughly 110 million unique TCR beta sequences and about 300 Gb of sequence data. About 330 gigabases of sequencing data and around 90 million unique TCR sequences made up an early release that covered roughly 670 HLA-typed donors. The genetic ancestry cluster associated with self-reported Caucasian donors included around 76% of the 398 genotyped donors. The aim of the study was to test whether cataloging public T cell receptors could identify signatures of past pathogen exposure. Using immunosequencing, the study profiled T cell repertoires from some 670 subjects and related those repertoires to cytomegalovirus serostatus. A separate validation cohort of approximately 130 different subjects was used in addition to the roughly 670-subject first cohort. To predict cytomegalovirus infection status, the study brought together high-throughput TCR immunosequencing, statistical association of individual TCRs with disease status, and machine learning. To study patterns of TCR occurrence, a later analysis re-analyzed previously published TCR beta repertoires from 666 donors and added high-resolution HLA genotyping. The later analysis used no new phenotypic data to find candidate immune exposures, relying instead on TCR beta sequences and their occurrence across donors. To decide whether each TCR beta V gene segment behaved as functional or pseudogenic, an earlier analysis of some 600 of the donors relied on high-throughput TCR beta sequencing. Donor age, sex, ethnicity and CMV serostatus were compiled together with the repertoire data. A later genetic analysis took genome-wide SNP genotypes for about 55% of the roughly 700 donors and used that subset as a discovery cohort. Every discovery cohort repertoire had been produced on one sequencing platform. Class I and class II HLA loci were covered by the typing at four-digit resolution. The number of typed donors differed by locus: roughly 629-640 for A, B, C, DRB1 and DQB1; 500 to 550 for DQA1; about 600 for DPA1; and roughly 450 for DPB1. Because of strong linkage in the cohort, a few DR-DQ haplotypes were treated as single units for association and clustering. Among 398 genotyped donors of the cohort, an average of 235,054 unique TCR beta nucleotide sequences were sequenced per donor, roughly a sixth of them non-productive.

On the study overall, not on this receptor specifically: The cohort was sequenced for TCR beta chains only, and without alpha or paired-chain data the features that could be detected were limited. Because HLA typing was unavailable for some donors at each locus, only the typed subset was used in association tests. According to the authors, the approach could potentially be generalized to other disease states and immunological phenotypes. The only immune exposure information available for the cohort was CMV serostatus. In an earlier analysis of 587 of the donors, most TCR beta V segments appeared in productive rearrangements about 87% or about 30% of the time, broadly matching IMGT annotations. The study gave a list of around 170 TCR beta chains associated with cytomegalovirus. In a later analysis, most CMV-associated TCR beta chains were found to appear HLA-restricted, with HLA associations seemingly driven largely by CMV exposure. The classifier was reported to diagnose cytomegalovirus status with high specificity and sensitivity in both the original cohort and the validation cohort. The presence/absence analyses assumed that sequencing depth was roughly uniform across donors, and that assumption may not be true. In vitro tests confirmed that three of the cytomegalovirus-associated TCR beta chains recognize cytomegalovirus antigens. When HLA alleles, especially DR and DQ, strongly co-occurred, attributing TCR associations to individual alleles was difficult. Fewer than 20 rarely observed V segments, including chromosome 9 orphons, were excluded from the earlier analysis of a few hundred of the donors because counts were too low. A further reported finding was that TCR beta sequences accurately predicted the HLA-A and HLA-B alleles for most subjects in the first cohort. Correlated functional status among segregating V segments might reflect linkage disequilibrium, but an unknown experimental factor could not be ruled out. V-gene and J-gene trimming of TCR beta chains was associated with a missense DCLRE1C variant in a later genetic analysis, and the association was replicated in an independent cohort. Several of the top co-occurrence clusters appeared to be linked to parvovirus B19, influenza, CMV and Epstein-Barr virus, according to a later analysis. A later genetic analysis reported fewer N-insertions in productive TCRs among donors in an Asian-associated ancestry cluster than the 666-donor mean. A cluster of highly shared sequence variants was judged likely to be a technical artifact of the sequencing pipeline. According to a later analysis, TCR association rates differed among HLA loci, with DRB1 alleles showing the most associated TCRs and HLA-C alleles showing the fewest. At a false discovery rate of 0.05, a later analysis linked 16,000 or so TCR beta sequences to specific HLA alleles. In a later analysis, HLA-associated TCR beta chains were found to be more clonally expanded and to have lower generation probabilities than equally common non-associated chains. Most TCR sequences were observed very rarely across donors, whereas some public TCRs were present in many individuals.

To prepare the library, the immunoSEQ multiplex PCR assay was applied. For the multiplex PCR, a mixture combining 60 forward primers for TCR Vbeta segments and 13 reverse primers for TCR Jbeta segments was used. A multiplex PCR assay on genomic DNA amplified the CDR3 region of rearranged TCR beta genes. On the Illumina HiSeq System, the amplified TCR beta libraries were sequenced as 87-base-pair reads. The published analysis was carried out like this. Across the 700 or so repertoires, a later analysis counted tens of millions of unique TCR beta chains, some 11 million of which were shared by at least two donors. Raw reads were error-corrected and collapsed into unique sequences by a nearest-neighbor algorithm in which closely related sequences were merged to remove PCR and sequencing errors. V, D and J gene segments were assigned by aligning CDR3 sequences to IMGT reference sequences. For a sequence to be retained, at least a six-nucleotide match to both a V gene segment and a J gene segment was required. Rearrangements were called productive when the CDR3 lacked stop codons and stayed in frame with V and J; all others were non-productive. CDR3 was defined by IMGT convention, running from the second conserved V-encoded cysteine to the conserved J-encoded phenylalanine. The earlier analysis of a few hundred of the donors excluded any sequence lacking an unambiguous match to a single V gene segment. In an earlier analysis of 500 to 750 of the donors, V segments were called functional above 56.7% productive rearrangements and were called segregating when the between-donor standard deviation exceeded 5%. A statistical classification framework was built to diagnose cytomegalovirus status from the catalog of TCR beta chain sequences. V and J gene assignment, in a later analysis, came from comparing TCR nucleotide sequences with IMGT/GENE-DB human TR gene sequences. The TCRdist pipeline was used in a later analysis to assign CDR3 sequences and most-parsimonious VDJ recombination scenarios. In a later analysis, each TCR beta chain was defined by its CDR3 amino acid sequence together with its V-gene family, and reads lacking a unique V-gene family were excluded. A later analysis removed 550 to 650 highly shared, low-generation-probability nucleotide sequences to deal with suspected cross-contamination and a sequencing artifact. For each public chain, a later analysis derived a clonal expansion index from normalized ranks of inferred template counts within each repertoire. A later analysis computed generation probabilities with a VDJ recombination model fitted to out-of-frame rearrangements, and checked the results against IGoR. A later analysis scored TCR-TCR, TCR-HLA and TCR-CMV co-occurrence with hypergeometric tests, applying a repertoire-size bias correction to TCR pairs. False discovery rates were estimated in a later analysis by permuting HLA or CMV assignments 20 times. In a later analysis, co-occurring TCRs were grouped using DBSCAN, and TCRdist sequence similarity was added for clustering within HLA-allele-positive subsets. Repertoires with fewer than 30,000 or more than 120,000 public chains were left out of co-occurrence clustering, as were about 5 repertoires with anomalous nucleotide sharing. The immuneACCESS repertoire file appears here via TCRdb, limited to in-frame rearrangements. These files lack a portion of the clones; in checked studies, under half of the deficit traces to unresolved V genes, and the cause of the others is not known. That table gives V, J and clone size, and the DNA gave D and trimming. This sample gives about 190,000 clones in total; about 83% of them show up just once. Roughly 10% of the sample belongs to the ten largest clones.

The receptor comes from a woman between 50 and 59 years old in good health and CMV-seropositive. Sequenced: PBMCs.

The CDR3 protein sequence reads: CASGLTGGKGELFF. The sequenced DNA is TGTGCTAGTGGTCTCACAGGGGGCAAGGGGGAGCTGTTTTTT. This receptor chain uses TRBV12-5 and TRBJ2-2; TRBD1 fits 9 bases in the junction. The CDR3 runs 14 amino acids, cysteine and phenylalanine included. Here the CDR3 DNA is all that survives: 42 bases in frame from base 1. CDR1 and CDR2 are drawn from the germline V gene: LGHNT, FRNRAP. For this chain, trimming is 5 bases at the V end and 8 bases at the J end, and the number of junction bases without a gene match is 6. Full variable domain (CDR3 extended with the reference TRBV12-5 and TRBJ2-2 proteins): DARVTQTPRHKVTEMGQEVTMRCQPILGHNTVFWYRQTMMQGLELLAYFRNRAPLDDSGMPKDRFSAEMPDATLATLKIQPSEPRDSAVYFCASGLTGGKGELFFGEGSRLTVL.